This entry lists 18 T cell receptor beta chains sequenced from one sample in a study of T cell clonality in common variable immunodeficiency. These receptors are not linked to any known antigen. Study observations and caveats: Fewer deletions and N-nucleotide insertions were reportedly seen in common variable immunodeficiency TCR beta sequences.

Sequencing used immunoSEQ multiplex PCR; TCRdb keeps in-frame clones, though not all of them. In total the sample includes about 42,000 clones, none of them seen once. What was sequenced was peripheral blood mononuclear cells. The source of these receptors is a human donor with common variable immunodeficiency.

This clone was detected only a few times. The CDR3 end is not reached by the read, which stops 3 residues before it; the germline J gene fills it in. The chain is built from TRBV6-1 and TRBJ1-5, with 7 nucleotides matching TRBD1. The CDR3 has 18 amino acids. Trimming took 2 bases from V and 0 from J; bases not matched to a gene: 10. Germline V gene sequence: CDR1 MNHNS, CDR2 SASEGT. The part of the CDR3 DNA that was read is TGTGCCAGCAGTGAACAAACCGGGACAGTCAATAGCAATCAGCCC. Its translation: CASSEQTGTVNSNQP. The full-length CDR3 reads as CASSEQTGTVNSNQPQHF.

This clone was observed a handful of times. The part of the CDR3 DNA that was read is TGTGCCAGTAGTCTCGGACTAGCGGGGGTGGAGACC. Protein sequence: CASSLGLAGVET. The complete CDR3 protein is CASSLGLAGVETQYF. J is TRBJ2-5 and V is TRBV19; 13 bases map to TRBD2. The sequence runs out 3 residues before the end of the CDR3; the remainder is reconstructed from the germline J gene. The length of the CDR3 is 15 residues. Trimming cost V 5 bases and J 5 bases; bases outside gene matches: 5. CDR1 and CDR2 from the germline V gene are LNHDA and SQIVND (reference sequence). The full variable domain, its missing parts supplied by reference TRBV19 and TRBJ2-5, is DGGITQSPKYLFRKEGQNVTLSCEQNLNHDAMYWYRQDPGQGLRLIYYSQIVNDFQKGDIAEGYSVSREKKESFPLTVTSAQKNPTAFYLCASSLGLAGVETQYFGPGTRLLVL.

Only a few counts were recorded for this clone. The CDR3 goes on 3 residues after the read ends, and that part is filled in from the germline J gene. The rearrangement links TRBV5-1 to TRBJ2-1, with 7 bases that match TRBD1. CDR1 SGHRS and CDR2 YFSETQ come from the germline V gene. CDR3 length: 15 amino acids. V lost 4 bases and J lost 0; bases outside the gene matches: 4. The covered CDR3 bases are TGCGCCAGCAGCGGGGGACAGAGCTCCTACAATGAG. Translating gives CASSGGQSSYNE. The whole CDR3 reads CASSGGQSSYNEQFF.

This clone showed up just a few times. The CDR3 end falls 3 residues outside the read, so it is completed with the germline J gene. This sequence joins TRBV7-8 and TRBJ2-2, with 10 bases matching TRBD1. Trimming took 4 bases from V and 7 from J; bases not matched to a gene: 3. The CDR3 sequence is 14 residues long. Germline assignment: CDR1 SGHVS and CDR2 FQNEAQ. CDR3 DNA, as far as it was read: TGTGCCAGCAGCTGGGACAGGGGTGTCGGGGAG. Translation: CASSWDRGVGE. The whole CDR3 sequence reads CASSWDRGVGELFF.

Points on this clone: Read data end 3 residues before the CDR3 end; the end is taken from the germline J gene. This chain joins TRBV20-1 and TRBJ2-1, with TRBD2 identical over 12 bases. With 4 bases clipped from V and 3 bases from J, the junction kept 1 base outside the gene matches. Germline V gene lookup returns CDR1 DFQATT and CDR2 SNEGSKA (reference sequence). The CDR3 has 14 amino acids. CDR3 bases read: TGCAGTGCTACGGGACTAGCGGGCTACAATGAG. Encoded protein: CSATGLAGYNE. The whole CDR3 protein is CSATGLAGYNEQFF.

At least ten counts were recorded for this clone. The read terminates 3 residues ahead of where the CDR3 ends, so the germline J gene completes it. The chain has TRBV28 and TRBJ1-5; D is perhaps TRBD1 (5 bases). This CDR3 region has 14 residues. V was cut by 5 bases and J by 3 bases, with 11 bases left in between. Germline-derived CDR1 and CDR2 are MDHEN and SYDVKM. The CDR3 DNA, read in part, is TGTGCCAGCAGTATAACAGGAGCCAATCAGCCC. Residues: CASSITGANQP. The entire CDR3 reads CASSITGANQPQHF.

Ten or more counts support this clone. From the germline J gene comes the end of the CDR3, since the read stops 3 residues before it. The V and J genes are TRBV29-1 and TRBJ1-2; D possibly corresponds to TRBD1 (6 bases). CDR1 and CDR2 from the germline V gene are SQVTM and ANQGSEA. Trimming left V 5 bases short and J 4 bases short, with 11 bases between. The CDR3 runs to 12 residues. The CDR3 protein is CSVLQGTYGYTF. The part of the CDR3 DNA that was read is TGCAGCGTTTTACAGGGCACCTATGGC.

About this clone itself: Sequencing ends 3 residues short of the CDR3 end; the germline J gene provides the rest. The genes are TRBV20-1 and TRBJ2-1, with TRBD2 identical over 7 bases. Germline V gene sequence: CDR1 DFQATT, CDR2 SNEGSKA (reference sequence). V shed 1 base and J 6 bases; nucleotides not matched to a gene: 6. The CDR3 length is 14 residues. The sequenced part of the CDR3 DNA is TGCAGTGCTAGAGGACCGCCTAGCGGCAATGAG. Its translation: CSARGPPSGNE. In full, the CDR3 is CSARGPPSGNEQFF.

This clone was picked up many times. Coverage ceases 3 residues before the CDR3 finishes, and the germline J gene fills in the end. The chain uses TRBV18 and TRBJ2-4, with 8 bases matching TRBD2. The germline V gene has CDR1 KGHSH and CDR2 LQKENI. V lost 5 bases to trimming and J lost 6 bases; unmatched junction nucleotides: 6. This CDR3 contains 14 residues. The sequenced CDR3 bases are TGTGCCAGCTCAAGCGGGGGCGAGGGAAACATT. Its translation: CASSSGGEGNI. The complete CDR3 protein is CASSSGGEGNIQYF. Full variable domain (missing parts from reference TRBV18 and TRBJ2-4): NAGVMQNPRHLVRRRGQEARLRCSPMKGHSHVYWYRQLPEEGLKFMVYLQKENIIDESGMPKERFSAEFPKEGPSILRIQQVVRGDSAAYFCASSSGGEGNIQYFGAGTRLSVL.

This clone was seen a few times. The DNA ends 3 residues before the CDR3 does, and the rest of the CDR3 is filled in from the germline J gene. The genes are TRBV29-1 and TRBJ2-7; 11 bases are shared with TRBD1. This CDR3 is built from 16 residues. The ends lost 8 bases at V and 0 bases at J; junction bases unmatched: 12. Germline-derived CDR1 and CDR2 are SQVTM and ANQGSEA. This chain's CDR3 is CSPLPRDRGSSYEQYF. Partial CDR3 DNA: TGCAGCCCGCTACCCCGGGACAGGGGGAGCTCCTACGAG.

Comment on this clone: The missing CDR3 end, 3 residues past where the read stops, is filled in from the germline J gene. The chain employs TRBV6-2 or TRBV6-3 and TRBJ1-2; TRBD1 might be the D (6 bases). The CDR3 spans 12 residues. The V gene's germline CDR1 is MNHEY and CDR2 SVGEGT. The CDR3 sequence: CASSYYRDGYTF. The CDR3 DNA, read in part, is TGTGCCAGCAGTTATTACAGGGACGGC.

In its sample, this clone ranks as medium-sized. The part of the CDR3 DNA that was read is TGTGCCAGTAGCGACAGGGGGAACACTGAA. It translates to CASSDRGNTE. The complete CDR3 reads CASSDRGNTEAFF. The genes are TRBV19 and TRBJ1-1; 8 bases agree with TRBD1. The CDR3 end falls 3 residues outside the read, so it is completed with the germline J gene. The CDR3 runs to 13 residues. Trimming at V came to 6 bases and at J to 1 base, leaving 1 base not matched to a gene. Germline V gene data show CDR1 as LNHDA and CDR2 as SQIVND (reference sequence).

Concerning this clone itself: The DNA ends 3 residues before the CDR3 does, and the rest of the CDR3 is filled in from the germline J gene. The gene calls are TRBV6-2 or TRBV6-3 and TRBJ2-2; D gene unclear. The length of the CDR3 is 15 residues. Trimming took 2 bases from V and 1 from J, leaving 8 bases between them. Germline assignment: CDR1 MNHEY and CDR2 SVGEGT. The CDR3 bases that were read are TGTGCCAGCAGTTACGGTCCTATGAACACCGGGGAG. The encoded protein is CASSYGPMNTGE. The whole CDR3 protein reads CASSYGPMNTGELFF.

In regard to this clone: The read ends 3 residues early relative to the CDR3; the germline J gene fills the gap. This chain uses TRBV19 with TRBJ2-1; TRBD2 matches at 13 bases. Germline V gives CDR1 LNHDA, CDR2 SQIVND (reference sequence). The J segment lost 7 bases and the V segment lost 2 bases, leaving 23 bases of the junction unmatched. The CDR3 runs 22 residues. CDR3 DNA (partial): TGTGCCAGTAGTATACCCAGGGGGGGCGGGACTAGCGGGGTCTCGGGTCGGAATGAG. Its protein is CASSIPRGGGTSGVSGRNE. The CDR3 as a whole reads CASSIPRGGGTSGVSGRNEQFF.

This clone occurred a few times. The CDR3 end lies 3 residues beyond the end of the read and is filled in from the germline J gene. The chain has TRBV18 and TRBJ2-6; 7 bases are shared with TRBD1. Germline CDR1 and CDR2: KGHSH and LQKENI. V was clipped by 0 bases and J by 1 base; unmatched bases: 9. The length of the CDR3 is 19 residues. CDR3 DNA (partial): TGTGCCAGCTCACCACCTTCGGACAGGCCAATATCTGGGGCCAACGTC. It yields the protein CASSPPSDRPISGANV. The full CDR3 sequence reads CASSPPSDRPISGANVLTF.

In this sample, this clone turned up many times. The CDR3 end falls 3 residues outside the read, so it is completed with the germline J gene. V is TRBV29-1 and J is TRBJ2-1; TRBD1 might be the D (6 bases). Germline CDR1 and CDR2: SQVTM and ANQGSEA. CDR3 size: 13 residues. V was trimmed by 0 bases and J by 9 bases, leaving 12 bases between them. CDR3 DNA, as far as it was read: TGCAGCGTTGAAGACAGGGGTGTAGGTGAG. Translation: CSVEDRGVGE. The full CDR3 is CSVEDRGVGEQFF.

At least ten counts were recorded for this clone. This CDR3 reads CASSESSGSDIQYF. The CDR3 bases that were read are TGTGCCAGCAGCGAGTCTAGCGGGAGTGACATT. The chain links TRBV7-3 to TRBJ2-4; 10 bases map to TRBD2. The CDR3 is cut off 3 residues early in the read; its end comes from the germline J gene. Per germline, CDR1 SGHTA and CDR2 FQGTGA. The CDR3 is 14 residues long. V lost 5 bases and J lost 8; bases outside the gene matches: 6.

This clone was seen a handful of times. With the read ending 3 residues before the CDR3 end, the germline J gene is used to fill in that end. The chain combines TRBV19 with TRBJ2-5, with D perhaps TRBD1 (6 bases). Trimming pared 5 bases from V and 2 bases from J, leaving 12 bases between. The V gene's germline CDR1 is LNHDA and CDR2 SQIVND (reference sequence). The CDR3 loop spans 14 amino acids. The CDR3 DNA, read in part, is TGTGCCAGTAGTGCCCAGGGGCCACAAGAGACC. It specifies CASSAQGPQET. The full CDR3 protein reads CASSAQGPQETQYF.